This T cell receptor (beta chain) derives from a study of cytomegalovirus exposure and HLA in healthy donors. The PCR contained 60 Vbeta and 13 Jbeta primers. Data came from immunoSEQ multiplex PCR; TCRdb stores just in-frame clones and leaves some out. The data show about 120,000 clones, with 15% seen just once and 1.5% to 2% held by the top ten. When sampled, the donors appeared nominally healthy, though they likely had unrecorded immune exposures. Study outcomes and limitations: Productive status was seen about 90% or about 30% of the time for most TCR beta V segments in an earlier analysis. Common viral pathogens were later found to be apparently linked to several of the most significant clusters.

The V end lost 4 bases, the J end lost 7 bases, and 5 bases lay between the germline ends. Germline loops: CDR1 SNHLY, CDR2 FYNNEI. This CDR3 comprises 11 residues. This clone was counted between two and nine times. Its antigen is as yet unknown. The V call is TRBV2, the J call TRBJ1-3; perhaps TRBD1 as D (5 bases). This receptor was identified in a woman aged 18-35 years in good health and CMV-seronegative. The sequenced material came from PBMCs. Here the CDR3 reads CASSAGNTIYF. The CDR3 DNA reads TGTGCCAGCAGTGCAGGGAACACCATATATTTT.